These 5 T cell receptor beta chains came from one sample sequenced in a study of OX40 agonist ivuxolimab in advanced cancers. Assay: immunoSEQ multiplex PCR; the TCRdb copy retains only in-frame clones and omits some. The repertoire holds 60,000 to 75,000 clones, with roughly 80% as singletons. The sequencing used CD4+ or CD8+ T cells sorted from blood, collected in a trial of the OX40 agonist ivuxolimab. The receptors stem from an adult with an advanced solid tumor such as melanoma, head and neck, liver or kidney cancer.

The V call is TRBV2, the J call TRBJ1-5; D perhaps matches TRBD1 (6 bases). The germline CDR1 and CDR2 sequences are SNHLY and FYNNEI. CDR3 length equals 13 residues. Trimming left V 5 bases short and J 6 bases short, with 11 bases between. CDR3 protein: CASSPGEVQPQHF. The DNA for the CDR3 is TGTGCCAGCAGTCCAGGGGAGGTTCAGCCCCAGCATTTT.

This sequence joins TRBV19 and TRBJ1-2; 7 bases are a match to TRBD1. Germline-derived CDR1 and CDR2 are LNHDA and SQIVND (reference sequence). This CDR3 comprises 15 residues. Trimming cost V 1 base and J 6 bases; bases outside gene matches: 8. CDR3 in amino acids: CASSIAVQGTDGYTF. The CDR3 DNA reads as TGTGCCAGTAGTATAGCCGTACAGGGGACTGATGGCTACACCTTC.

This rearrangement joins TRBV19 to TRBJ2-7; 8 positions match TRBD1. The CDR3 runs to 15 residues. Losses at the gene ends were 1 base for V and 4 bases for J; bases not matched to a gene: 6. Germline values: CDR1 LNHDA, CDR2 SQIVND (reference sequence). CDR3 nucleotide sequence: TGTGCCAGTAGTATAGTAGGCAGGGGGCGGTACGAGCAGTACTTC. It codes for CASSIVGRGRYEQYF.

The chain uses TRBV18 and TRBJ2-7, with 11 positions matching TRBD1. The CDR3 consists of 14 residues. Germline CDR1 and CDR2: KGHSH and LQKENI. The ends lost 6 bases at V and 4 bases at J; junction bases unmatched: 5. The CDR3 DNA reads as TGTGCCAGCTCCGGACAGGGGGCCCTATACGAGCAGTACTTC. It translates to CASSGQGALYEQYF.

The rearrangement uses TRBV10-3 and TRBJ2-2; D not certain. This CDR3 has 15 residues. Germline assignment: CDR1 ENHRY and CDR2 SYGVKD. V lost 4 bases, J lost 2 bases, and 11 bases lay in between. This CDR3 reads CAISAWADNTGELFF. In DNA form, the CDR3 reads TGTGCCATCAGTGCTTGGGCAGATAACACCGGGGAGCTGTTTTTT.